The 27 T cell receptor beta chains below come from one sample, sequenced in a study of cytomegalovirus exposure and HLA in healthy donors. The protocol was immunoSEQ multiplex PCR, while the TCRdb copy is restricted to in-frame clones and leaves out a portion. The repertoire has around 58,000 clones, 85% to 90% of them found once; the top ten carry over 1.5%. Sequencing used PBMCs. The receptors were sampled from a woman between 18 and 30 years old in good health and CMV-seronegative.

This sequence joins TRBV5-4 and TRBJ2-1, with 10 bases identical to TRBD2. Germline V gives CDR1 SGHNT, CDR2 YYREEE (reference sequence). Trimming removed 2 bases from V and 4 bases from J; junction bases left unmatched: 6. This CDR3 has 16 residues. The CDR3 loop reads CASSLSSGSWYNEQFF. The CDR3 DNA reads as TGTGCCAGCAGCTTATCTAGCGGGAGTTGGTACAATGAGCAGTTCTTC.

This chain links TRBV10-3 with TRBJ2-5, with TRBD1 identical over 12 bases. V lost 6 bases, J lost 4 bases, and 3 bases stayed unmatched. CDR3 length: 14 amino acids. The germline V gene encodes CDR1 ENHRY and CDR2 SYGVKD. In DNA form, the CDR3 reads TGTGCCATCAGCGGGACAGGGGGCAGAGAGACCCAGTACTTC. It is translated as CAISGTGGRETQYF.

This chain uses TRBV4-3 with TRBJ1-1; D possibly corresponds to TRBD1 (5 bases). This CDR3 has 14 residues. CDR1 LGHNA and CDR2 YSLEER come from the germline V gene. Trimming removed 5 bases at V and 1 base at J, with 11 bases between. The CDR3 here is CASSTHDRNTEAFF. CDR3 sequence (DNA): TGCGCCAGCAGCACACATGACAGGAACACTGAAGCTTTCTTT.

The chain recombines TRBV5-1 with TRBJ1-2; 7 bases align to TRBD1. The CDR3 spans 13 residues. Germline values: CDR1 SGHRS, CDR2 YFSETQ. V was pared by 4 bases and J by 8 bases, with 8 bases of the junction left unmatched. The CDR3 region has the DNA TGCGCCAGCAGCCCCGAAACAGGGGACGGCTACACCTTC. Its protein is CASSPETGDGYTF.

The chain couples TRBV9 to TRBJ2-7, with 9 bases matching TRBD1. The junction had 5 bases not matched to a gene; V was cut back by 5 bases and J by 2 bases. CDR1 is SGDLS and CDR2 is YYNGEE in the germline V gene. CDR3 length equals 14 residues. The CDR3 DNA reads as TGTGCCAGCAGTCTGGGGACAGGGACCTACGAGCAGTACTTC. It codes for CASSLGTGTYEQYF.

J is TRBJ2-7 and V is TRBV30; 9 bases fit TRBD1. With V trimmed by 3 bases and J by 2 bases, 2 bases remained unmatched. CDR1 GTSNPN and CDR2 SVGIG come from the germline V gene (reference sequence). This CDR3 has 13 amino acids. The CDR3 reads CAWRDRGTYEQYF. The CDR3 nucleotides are TGTGCCTGGAGGGACAGGGGCACCTACGAGCAGTACTTC.

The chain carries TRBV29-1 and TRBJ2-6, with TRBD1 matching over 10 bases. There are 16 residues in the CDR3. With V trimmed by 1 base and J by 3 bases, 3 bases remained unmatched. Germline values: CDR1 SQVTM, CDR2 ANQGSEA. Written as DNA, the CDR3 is TGCAGCGTTGAAGGACAGGGGGCGCGTGGGGCCAACGTCCTGACTTTC. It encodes CSVEGQGARGANVLTF.

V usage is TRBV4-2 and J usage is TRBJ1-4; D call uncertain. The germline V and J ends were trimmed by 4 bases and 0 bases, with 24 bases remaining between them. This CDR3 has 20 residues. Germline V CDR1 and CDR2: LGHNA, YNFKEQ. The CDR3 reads CASSRSRRSNWMTTNEKLFF. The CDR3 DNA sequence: TGTGCCAGCAGCCGAAGCAGGAGGTCTAACTGGATGACAACTAATGAAAAACTGTTTTTT.

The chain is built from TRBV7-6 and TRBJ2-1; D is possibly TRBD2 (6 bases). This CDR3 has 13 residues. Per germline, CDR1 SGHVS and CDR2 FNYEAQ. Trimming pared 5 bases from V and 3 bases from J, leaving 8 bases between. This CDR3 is CASSLTSYNEQFF. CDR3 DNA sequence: TGTGCCAGCAGCCTGACTAGCTACAATGAGCAGTTCTTC.

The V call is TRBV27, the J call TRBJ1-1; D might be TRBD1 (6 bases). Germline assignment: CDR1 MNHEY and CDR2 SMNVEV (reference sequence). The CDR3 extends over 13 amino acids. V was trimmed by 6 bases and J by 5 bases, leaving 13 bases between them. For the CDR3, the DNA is TGTGCCAGCAGACCCTACAGGGAAACTGAAGCTTTCTTT. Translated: CASRPYRETEAFF.

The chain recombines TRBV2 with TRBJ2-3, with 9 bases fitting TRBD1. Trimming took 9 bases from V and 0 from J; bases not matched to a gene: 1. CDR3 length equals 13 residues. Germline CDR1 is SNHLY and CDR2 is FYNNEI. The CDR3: CASDRGSTDTQYF. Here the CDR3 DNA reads TGTGCCAGTGACAGGGGGAGCACAGATACGCAGTATTTT.

This chain's CDR3 is CASSPGLAGHNEQFF. In DNA, the CDR3 is TGTGCCAGCAGCCCGGGACTAGCGGGACACAATGAGCAGTTCTTC. The chain links TRBV11-2 to TRBJ2-1; 13 bases fit TRBD2. With 5 bases clipped from V and 5 bases from J, the junction kept 3 bases outside the gene matches. The CDR3 consists of 15 residues. Germline V lookup: CDR1 SGHAT, CDR2 FQNNGV. The full variable domain, with the rest looked up from reference TRBV11-2 and TRBJ2-1, is EAGVAQSPRYKIIEKRQSVAFWCNPISGHATLYWYQQILGQGPKLLIQFQNNGVVDDSQLPKDRFSAERLKGVDSTLKIQPAKLEDSAVYLCASSPGLAGHNEQFFGPGTRLTVL.

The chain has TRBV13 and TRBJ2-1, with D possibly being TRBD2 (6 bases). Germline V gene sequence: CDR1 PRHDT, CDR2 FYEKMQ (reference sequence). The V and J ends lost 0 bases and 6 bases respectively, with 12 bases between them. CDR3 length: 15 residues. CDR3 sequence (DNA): TGTGCCAGCAGCTTAGGCCGGGACTTGGTCAATGAGCAGTTCTTC. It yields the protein CASSLGRDLVNEQFF.

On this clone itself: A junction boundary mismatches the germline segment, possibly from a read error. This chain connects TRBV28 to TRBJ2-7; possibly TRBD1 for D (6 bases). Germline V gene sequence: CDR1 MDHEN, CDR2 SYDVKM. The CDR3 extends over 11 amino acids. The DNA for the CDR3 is TGTGCCAGCAGTTTTTCGAGACAGGCATTCTTC. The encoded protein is CASSFSRQAFF. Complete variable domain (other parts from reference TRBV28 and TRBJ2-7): DVKVTQSSRYLVKRTGEKVFLECVQDMDHENMFWYRQDPGLGLRLIYFSYDVKMKEKGDIPEGYSVSREKKERFSLILESASTNQTSMYLCASSFSRQAFFGPGTRLTVT.

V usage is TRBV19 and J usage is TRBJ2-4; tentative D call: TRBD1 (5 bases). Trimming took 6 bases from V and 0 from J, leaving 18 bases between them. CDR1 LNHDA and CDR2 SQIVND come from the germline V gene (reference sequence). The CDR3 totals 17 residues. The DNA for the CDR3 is TGTGCCAGTAGCTATGACGGACATTCTCTAGCCAAAAACATTCAGTACTTC. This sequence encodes CASSYDGHSLAKNIQYF.

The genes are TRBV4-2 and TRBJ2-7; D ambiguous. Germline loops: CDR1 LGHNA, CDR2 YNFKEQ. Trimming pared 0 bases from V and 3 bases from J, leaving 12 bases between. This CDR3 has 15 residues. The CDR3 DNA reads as TGTGCCAGCAGCCAAGAGAGGAGACGGTACTACGAGCAGTACTTC. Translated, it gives CASSQERRRYYEQYF.

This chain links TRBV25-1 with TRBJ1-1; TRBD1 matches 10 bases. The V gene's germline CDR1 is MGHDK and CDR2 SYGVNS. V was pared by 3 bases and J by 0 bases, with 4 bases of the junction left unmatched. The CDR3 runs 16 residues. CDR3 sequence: CASSDWTGGMNTEAFF. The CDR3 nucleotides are TGTGCCAGCAGTGACTGGACAGGGGGTATGAACACTGAAGCTTTCTTT.

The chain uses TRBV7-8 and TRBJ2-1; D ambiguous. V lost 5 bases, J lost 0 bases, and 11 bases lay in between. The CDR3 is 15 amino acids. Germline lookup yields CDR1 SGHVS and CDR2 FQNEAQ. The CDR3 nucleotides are TGTGCCAGCAGCCTCACAACGTACTCCTACAATGAGCAGTTCTTC. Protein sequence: CASSLTTYSYNEQFF.

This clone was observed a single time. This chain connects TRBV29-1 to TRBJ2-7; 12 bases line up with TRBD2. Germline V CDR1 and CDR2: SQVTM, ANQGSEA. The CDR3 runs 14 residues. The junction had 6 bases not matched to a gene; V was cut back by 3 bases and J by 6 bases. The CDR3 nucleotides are TGCAGCGTTGAGCCCCTAGCGGGGGGGCTCGAGCAGTACTTC. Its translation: CSVEPLAGGLEQYF.

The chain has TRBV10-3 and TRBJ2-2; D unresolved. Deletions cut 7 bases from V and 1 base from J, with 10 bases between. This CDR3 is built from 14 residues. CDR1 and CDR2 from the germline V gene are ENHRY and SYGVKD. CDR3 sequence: CAIKAGKNTGELFF. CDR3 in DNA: TGTGCCATCAAGGCAGGAAAGAACACCGGGGAGCTGTTTTTT.

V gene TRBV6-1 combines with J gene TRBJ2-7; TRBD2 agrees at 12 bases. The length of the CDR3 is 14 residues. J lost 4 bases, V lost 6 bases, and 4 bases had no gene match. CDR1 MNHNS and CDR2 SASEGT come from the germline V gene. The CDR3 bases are TGTGCCAGCAGCAAGGGACTAGCGGGTTACGAGCAGTACTTC. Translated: CASSKGLAGYEQYF.

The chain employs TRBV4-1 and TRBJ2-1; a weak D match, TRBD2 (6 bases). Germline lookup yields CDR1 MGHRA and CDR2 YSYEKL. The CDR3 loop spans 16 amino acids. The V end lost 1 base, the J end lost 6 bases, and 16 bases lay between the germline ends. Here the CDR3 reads CASSQADGSVGNEQFF. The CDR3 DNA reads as TGCGCCAGCAGCCAAGCGGACGGGAGTGTGGGCAATGAGCAGTTCTTC.

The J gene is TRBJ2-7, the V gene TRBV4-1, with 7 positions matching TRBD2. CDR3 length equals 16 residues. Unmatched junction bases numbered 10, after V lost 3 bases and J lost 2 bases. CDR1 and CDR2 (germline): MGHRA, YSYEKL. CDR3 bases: TGCGCCAGCAGCCAGGAACCGGGAGCGGGAACCTACGAGCAGTACTTC. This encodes CASSQEPGAGTYEQYF.

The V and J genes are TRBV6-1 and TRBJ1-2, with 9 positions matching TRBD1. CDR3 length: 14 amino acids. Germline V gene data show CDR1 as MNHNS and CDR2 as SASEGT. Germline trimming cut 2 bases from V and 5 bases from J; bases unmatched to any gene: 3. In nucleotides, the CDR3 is TGTGCCAGCAGTGAAACAGGGGGCGGGTATGGCTACACCTTC. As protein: CASSETGGGYGYTF.

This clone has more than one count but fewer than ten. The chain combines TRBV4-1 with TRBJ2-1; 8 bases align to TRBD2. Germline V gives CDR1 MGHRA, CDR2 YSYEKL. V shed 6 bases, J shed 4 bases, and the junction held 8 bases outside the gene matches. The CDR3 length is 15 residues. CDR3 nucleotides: TGCGCCAGCAGATTCGTCGGGGGGGAGTACAATGAGCAGTTCTTC. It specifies CASRFVGGEYNEQFF.

In DNA form, the CDR3 reads TGTGCCGGTGGGACTAGCCTAGGGGATGAGCAGTTCTTC. Amino acids: CAGGTSLGDEQFF. The chain uses TRBV2 and TRBJ2-1; 9 bases are a match to TRBD2. The V gene end was trimmed by 11 bases and the J gene end by 8 bases; junction bases not matched to a gene: 10. The CDR3 spans 13 residues. Germline CDR1 is SNHLY and CDR2 is FYNNEI.

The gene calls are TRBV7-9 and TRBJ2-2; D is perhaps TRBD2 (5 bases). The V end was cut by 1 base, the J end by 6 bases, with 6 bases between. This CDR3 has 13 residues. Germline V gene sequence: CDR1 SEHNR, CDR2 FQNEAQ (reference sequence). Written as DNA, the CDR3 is TGTGCCAGCAGCTTAGAGGGAGCCGGGGAGCTGTTTTTT. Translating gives CASSLEGAGELFF.